This TCR beta chain is drawn from a study of blood T cells in healthy people across ages. Points from the study as a whole: Roughly linear age-related decline in beta diversity appeared, significant by age 40.

A second PCR, run for about 6 to 12 cycles, used a sample-barcoded 5' primer plus a J-beta primer mix. One entry per CDR3 protein results from TCRdb running MiXCR on the 5' RACE reads. The profile shows 800,000 or so distinct CDR3 sequences, just under 25% of them singletons. As regards this clonotype: Its antigen remains unidentified. The germline gene is not matched at one end of the junction; a read error may be the cause.

The germline gives CDR1 DFQATT, CDR2 SNEGSKA (reference sequence). The CDR3 sequence is 13 residues long. The same data also went into a second study, on T cells of mothers and their children. From that second work: Each child gave about 3 million TCR beta CDR3 reads (each mother, over 10 million).

The sequenced sample consisted of blood. This TCR came from a boy younger than 18 in good health. The chain joins TRBV20-1 to TRBJ2-4, with TRBD2 matching 9 bases. CDR3 DNA sequence: TGCAGTGCACCCGGGACTAGCAGAAACATTCGGTACTTC. The encoded protein is CSAPGTSRNIRYF.